This T cell receptor beta chain was sequenced during a study of shared clonotypes between healthy human individuals. At the level of the study: Used for every donor were three CD4 naive, three CD4 memory, two CD8 naive and one CD8 memory plate.

Naive CD8 cells were CD45RO-negative, positively selected for CCR7, excluding terminally differentiated effector memory CD45RA+ cells. Data came from immunoSEQ multiplex PCR; TCRdb stores just in-frame clones and leaves some out. The sample holds approximately 810,000 clones, more than 85% seen once. The V and J ends lost 6 bases and 2 bases, in that order; junction bases with no gene match: 11. Per the germline V gene, CDR1 is MDHEN and CDR2 is SYDVKM. CDR3 length: 17 residues. This clonotype was obtained from a man aged 30 to 39 in good health. The sequencing input was naive CD8+ T cells sorted from blood. The gene calls are TRBV28 and TRBJ1-5, with 9 bases aligning to TRBD1. The CDR3 bases are TGTGCCAGCAGATCCGGACAGGGGATTAGGGGCAATCAGCCCCAGCATTTT. The encoded protein is CASRSGQGIRGNQPQHF.